The entry that follows covers one T cell receptor beta chain sequence. The table lists this clonotype with a few counts. Its antigen remains undetermined. The sample holds no much larger clone one base away, and base qualities are not on file. This sample was taken from a study of identical twins (TCRdb year 2016). About the study as a whole: To test whether fetal clonotypes persist, this study deep-sequenced TCR alpha and beta repertoires from monozygotic twins, from unrelated adults of various ages, and from cord blood. To rule out contamination, the twin experiments were replicated at different times with different library preparation protocols. Points the paper makes about the study in general: In monozygotic twins, recombination models systematically underestimated out-of-frame TCR alpha sharing, but the models matched the sharing seen between unrelated individuals. Zero-insertion analyses could be partly confounded by invariant T cells such as MAIT and iNKT, although diverse VJ usage argued against such confounding for most clonotypes. A weaker excess of twin sharing was found in beta out-of-frame sequences because the signal-to-noise ratio was lowered by fewer shared sequences. Compared with coincidental sharing between unrelated individuals, an excess of low generation-probability sequences was observed among out-of-frame TCR alpha sequences shared between twins. Fewer insertions were carried by abundant cord blood beta clonotypes, a similar but weaker trend appeared in young adult naive repertoires, and no such trend appeared in memory repertoires. Because the same donors could not be followed over many years, conclusions were based on cross-sectional statistical analysis.

The V and J ends are trimmed by 7 bases and 4 bases, leaving 12 bases between them. Counted from cysteine to phenylalanine, this CDR3 has 13 amino acids. The kept DNA is CDR3 alone, 39 bases in frame from the first base. Sequences MNHNS (CDR1) and SASEGT (CDR2) are obtained from the germline V gene. Library preparation employed 5' RACE. Sequencing used an Illumina HiSeq 2000. A universal primer binding site was added through template switching, and the final cDNA carried a unique molecular identifier so that TCR cDNA molecules could be counted accurately. Specific primers in the conserved constant-segment region were used to synthesize first-strand cDNA for TCR alpha and beta chains. Each cDNA library was double barcoded, with a SMART-Mk sample barcode plus Illumina barcodes, to control for contamination. TruSeq adapter sequences along with Illumina sample barcodes were introduced in two successive PCR steps. The Illumina HiSeq platform was used with custom primers to sequence TCR alpha and beta cDNA libraries. The original methods were these. MiGEC processed the raw reads to extract unique molecular identifiers, while MiXCR was used to determine the CDR3 positions. Recombination models were inferred per individual with the repgenHMM and IGoR tools using an EM algorithm. The tcR package in R was used for shared clonotype analysis, with sharing normalized by the product of cloneset sizes. Out-of-frame nonproductive sequences were analyzed to study raw recombination free of thymic and clonal selection effects. TCRdb reprocessed the public reads (quality trimming at Q25 with fastp, clone calling with MiXCR) and kept in-frame beta chains. A single entry per CDR3 protein holds the most common genes and DNA from its merged rows. None of the V and J calls come from the authors' own analysis; TCRdb made them. Present in this sample are more than 1.5 million distinct CDR3 sequences, 25% to 35% of which were seen just once. The top ten clones comprise 0.25% to 0.3% of the sample.

Every donor in the study was a healthy Caucasian. Sequencing used cord blood. The receptor's source is a newborn girl in good health. This receptor chain uses TRBV6-1 and TRBJ2-3; the D gene is unclear. The bases read TGTGCCAGCACCTTGGTCCGGGCAGATACGCAGTATTTT. Its coded protein is CASTLVRADTQYF.